This T cell receptor (beta chain) was retrieved from a study of blood T cell repertoires in COVID-19. Across the whole study: The samples span acute and convalescent COVID-19 from the United States, Italy and Spain. From T cells, B-cell-depleted T cells, or PBMCs came the material, which was cDNA or gDNA.

As processed by the authors: Amplification of reference gene primers provided the estimated nucleated cell counts. Only in-frame clones appear in the TCRdb table, and some are missing; sequencing was by immunoSEQ multiplex PCR. V and J calls and clone size are given by that table; D and trimming were obtained from the DNA. The data contain under 150,000 clones, roughly 85% of them seen just once; the ten biggest clones take up about 3.6%. This CDR3 region has 13 residues. Trimming removed 3 bases from V and 1 base from J, with 6 bases in between. Germline V gene data show CDR1 as MNHNS and CDR2 as SASEGT.

The receptor was isolated from a man aged 55 to 70 with acute or convalescent COVID-19. Sequencing was carried out using peripheral blood. The genes are TRBV6-1 and TRBJ1-1; TRBD1 is a possible D gene (6 bases). Here the CDR3 reads CASSDRGNTEAFF. CDR3 sequence (DNA): TGTGCCAGCAGTGACAGGGGGAACACTGAAGCTTTCTTT.